One sample yielded the 13 T cell receptor beta chains listed below, sequenced in a study of regulatory T cells in long-lasting Graves disease. Arm-PCR of CDR3 regions and iRepertoire HTBI primers were the basis on which TCR beta libraries were built. Each CDR3 protein is one row after TCRdb ran MiXCR on the multiplex PCR reads. Here the sample spans 400,000 to 650,000 distinct CDR3 sequences, about 16% being singletons. Regarding time point: newly diagnosed GD, antithyroid drugs for less than 3 months. RNA isolated from PBMCs was used to make the TCR library. These data are also associated with another study on T cells in Graves' hyperthyroidism and ophthalmopathy.

The specimen comprised peripheral blood mononuclear cells (PBMCs), sampled at new diagnosis, from a patient treated with antithyroid drugs. The receptors originated from a woman aged 35-60 years with Graves disease.

The sample holds a few counts of this clonotype. V is TRBV7-9 and J is TRBJ1-6, with D tentatively TRBD1 (5 bases). Germline lookup yields CDR1 SEHNR and CDR2 FQNEAQ (reference sequence). The CDR3 spans 13 residues. V was shortened by 5 bases and J by 9 bases, with 11 bases between the two germline ends. CDR3 loop: CASSPVGGSPLHF. Here the CDR3 DNA reads TGTGCCAGCAGCCCGGTGGGGGGTTCACCCCTCCACTTT.

In regard to this clonotype: This clone may be a read error of a much larger clone one base away. The rearrangement uses TRBV12-3 or TRBV12-4 and TRBJ1-5; D gene ambiguous. There are 15 residues in the CDR3. The CDR3 sequence: CASSLIGRSNRPQHF. CDR3 sequence (DNA): TGTGCCAGCAGTTTAATAGGGAGGAGCAATCGGCCCCAGCATTTT.

This clonotype came up a few times. The chain carries TRBV9 and TRBJ2-1; D is unclear. V lost 4 bases and J 9 bases, leaving 23 bases between the germline ends. CDR1 is SGDLS and CDR2 is YYNGEE in the germline V gene. The CDR3 runs to 16 residues. The CDR3 bases are TGTGCCAGCAGCTCAACTACTATAGTCCTCAATGGTGAGCAGTTCTTC. This encodes CASSSTTIVLNGEQFF.

This clonotype has at least ten counts. V is TRBV12-3 or TRBV12-4 and J is TRBJ1-5, with D unresolved. CDR3 length: 15 amino acids. The V and J ends lost 3 bases and 2 bases respectively, with 11 bases between them. CDR3 nucleotide sequence: TGTGCCAGCAGTTTGGAGGGCTGGGGCAATCAGCCCCAGCATTTT. Translation gives CASSLEGWGNQPQHF.

This clonotype has only a few counts. The chain joins TRBV19 to TRBJ1-5; 9 bases line up with TRBD1. V dropped 3 bases and J dropped 4; count of bases not matched to a gene: 4. The CDR3 is 15 amino acids. Per germline, CDR1 LNHDA and CDR2 SQIVND (reference sequence). The DNA of the CDR3 is TGTGCCAGTAGTATCCGGACAGGGGCTAATCAGCCCCAGCATTTT. It yields the protein CASSIRTGANQPQHF.

This clonotype was picked up a small number of times. The chain combines TRBV27 with TRBJ1-1; possibly TRBD1 for D (6 bases). V was clipped by 5 bases and J by 10 bases, with 20 bases between them. CDR1 and CDR2 from the germline V gene are MNHEY and SMNVEV (reference sequence). The CDR3 spans 14 residues. The CDR3 spells CASSPKGGEWGAFF. In DNA, the CDR3 is TGTGCCAGCAGTCCCAAGGGGGGAGAGTGGGGAGCTTTCTTT.

The chain couples TRBV5-4 to TRBJ2-3; 16 bases fit TRBD2. CDR1 and CDR2 (germline): SGHNT, YYREEE (reference sequence). J lost 5 bases, V lost 4 bases, and 4 bases had no gene match. The CDR3 covers 16 residues. CDR3 DNA: TGTGCCAGCAGCCCGGGACTAGCGGGGGGGCTAGATACGCAGTATTTT. Its protein is CASSPGLAGGLDTQYF.

This clonotype was found a few times. CDR3 bases: TGTGCCAGCAGCCTTCAGGGACTAGCGGCGGATACGCAGTATTTT. It encodes CASSLQGLAADTQYF. The chain joins TRBV2 to TRBJ2-3; 11 bases align to TRBD2. The CDR3 length is 15 residues. V lost 6 bases and J lost 6; bases outside the gene matches: 8. From germline, CDR1 is SNHLY and CDR2 FYNNEI. Together with reference TRBV2 and TRBJ2-3, the CDR3 gives the full variable domain: EPEVTQTPSHQVTQMGQEVILRCVPISNHLYFYWYRQILGQKVEFLVSFYNNEISEKSEIFDDQFSVERPDGSNFTLKIRSTKLEDSAMYFCASSLQGLAADTQYFGPGTRLTVL.

This clonotype occurred a few times. The CDR3 nucleotides read TGTGCCAGCAGCTGGGGGCCTCCGGGAGGGAACTATGGCTACACCTTC. Translating it yields CASSWGPPGGNYGYTF. J is TRBJ1-2 and V is TRBV5-6, with D possibly TRBD1 on 6 matching bases. The germline CDR1 and CDR2 sequences are SGHDT and YYEEEE. CDR3 size: 16 residues. Trimming stripped 3 bases from V and 2 bases from J, with 17 bases between. Based on the CDR3 plus reference TRBV5-6 and TRBJ1-2, the full variable domain is DAGVTQSPTHLIKTRGQQVTLRCSPKSGHDTVSWYQQALGQGPQFIFQYYEEEERQRGNFPDRFSGHQFPNYSSELNVNALLLGDSALYLCASSWGPPGGNYGYTFGSGTRLTVV.

This clonotype was seen only a few times. The chain employs TRBV14 and TRBJ1-3, with D possibly being TRBD1 (5 bases). This CDR3 is 16 amino acids long. The V and J ends lost 1 base and 0 bases respectively, with 10 bases between them. Germline values: CDR1 SGHDN, CDR2 FVKESK. CDR3 bases: TGTGCCAGCAGCCAAGCGGGGCTCAACTCTGGAAACACCATATATTTT. Translated, it gives CASSQAGLNSGNTIYF.

Notes on this clonotype: This may arise from a read error, as a much more abundant clone is one base away. The gene calls are TRBV3-1 and TRBJ1-1, with D perhaps matching TRBD1 (5 bases). The V and J ends lost 6 bases and 6 bases respectively, with 14 bases between them. Germline-derived CDR1 and CDR2 are LGHDT and YNNKEL (reference sequence). The CDR3 runs to 13 residues. The CDR3 is CASSANRMSEAFF. CDR3 in DNA: TGTGCCAGCAGTGCTAACAGGATGTCTGAAGCTTTCTTT.

The V gene is TRBV7-2, the J gene TRBJ2-6; tentatively, D is TRBD2 (5 bases). Looked up from germline, CDR1 is SGHTA and CDR2 is FQGNSA. This CDR3 has 15 amino acids. The V end was cut by 5 bases, the J end by 4 bases, with 12 bases between. The CDR3 region is CASSTEGAGANVLTF. In nucleotides, the CDR3 is TGTGCCAGCAGCACCGAGGGTGCGGGGGCCAACGTCCTGACTTTC.

The chain uses TRBV2 and TRBJ1-5, with TRBD1 matching 11 bases. Germline V CDR1 and CDR2: SNHLY, FYNNEI. V gave up 3 bases and J gave up 6 bases; unmatched junction bases: 4. CDR3 length equals 15 residues. Written as DNA, the CDR3 is TGTGCCAGCAGTGATAGGACAGGGGGCATTCAGCCCCAGCATTTT. Its protein product is CASSDRTGGIQPQHF.